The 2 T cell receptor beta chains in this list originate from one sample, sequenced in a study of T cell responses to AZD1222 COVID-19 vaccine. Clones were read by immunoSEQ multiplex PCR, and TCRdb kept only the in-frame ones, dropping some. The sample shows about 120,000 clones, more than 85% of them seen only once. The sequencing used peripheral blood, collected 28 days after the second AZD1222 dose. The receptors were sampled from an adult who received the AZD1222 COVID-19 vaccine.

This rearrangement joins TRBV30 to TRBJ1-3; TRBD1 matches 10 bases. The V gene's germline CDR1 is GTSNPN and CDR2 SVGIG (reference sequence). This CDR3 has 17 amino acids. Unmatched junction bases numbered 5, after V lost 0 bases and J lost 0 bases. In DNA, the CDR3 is TGTGCCTGGAGTGTACGGAGGGACAGGGGCTCTGGAAACACCATATATTTT. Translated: CAWSVRRDRGSGNTIYF.

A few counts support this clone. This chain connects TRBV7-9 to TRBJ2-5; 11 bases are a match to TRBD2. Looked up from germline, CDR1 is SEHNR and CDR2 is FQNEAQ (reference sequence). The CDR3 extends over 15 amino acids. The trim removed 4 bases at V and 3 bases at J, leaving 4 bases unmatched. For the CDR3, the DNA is TGTGCCAGCAGCTACACTAGCGGGGGAGAAGAGACCCAGTACTTC. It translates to CASSYTSGGEETQYF.